This TCR beta chain was profiled in a study of control samples from healthy donors and cancer patients. Clones were sequenced by immunoSEQ multiplex PCR, and TCRdb holds only the in-frame ones, with some missing. Among 78,000 or so clones listed, roughly nine tenths were seen once. Between the trimmed V and J ends, which lost 3 bases and 1 base, there was a span of 6 bases. Germline assignment: CDR1 SEHNR and CDR2 FQNEAQ (reference sequence). The CDR3 has 13 amino acids. This TCR derives from a woman aged 45-65 years in good health. The sample consisted of blood. The chain couples TRBV7-9 to TRBJ1-2; possible D gene TRBD1, 5 bases. CDR3 coding DNA: TGTGCCAGCAGCTTTGACAGTAACTATGGCTACACCTTC. Its translation is CASSFDSNYGYTF. Drawing the rest from reference TRBV7-9 and TRBJ1-2, the complete variable domain is DTGVSQNPRHKITKRGQNVTFRCDPISEHNRLYWYRQTLGQGPEFLTYFQNEAQLEKSRLLSDRFSAERPKGSFSTLEIQRTEQGDSAMYLCASSFDSNYGYTFGSGTRLTVV.